A selection of T cell receptor beta chains follows, all from one sample in a study of T-cell memory formation after mild COVID-19. TCRdb recomputed calls from the 5' RACE reads with MiXCR, one row per CDR3 protein. There are approximately 100,000 distinct CDR3 sequences in the sample; around a quarter occur only once, and under 50% lies in the top ten. Sample: PBMCs or a T cell subset sorted from them (not recorded which). The source of these receptors is a man younger than 35 who had mild COVID-19 (a few samples of this study predate the infection). Cell type and time point are not known. The CDR3 runs from the conserved cysteine through the conserved F or W. Each record gives: J gene, clone size, V gene, D gene, CDR3 DNA, CDR3 protein. The D gene is left open where the match is weak. Clone size is not always given. Where it is, it says once, few, many or a class for expanded clones.

J: TRBJ1-1; size: -; V: TRBV19; D: -; DNA: TGTGCCAGTAAGGATCCGAACACTGAAGCTTTCTTT; CDR3: CASKDPNTEAFF
J: TRBJ2-5; size: few; V: TRBV12-3/TRBV12-4; D: TRBD2; DNA: TGTGCCAGCGGGCGGCTAGCGGGGGCCCAAGAGACCCAGTACTTC; CDR3: CASGRLAGAQETQYF
J: TRBJ2-2; size: -; V: TRBV12-2; D: -; DNA: TGTGCAAGTCGCTTAGCGCCGGAGACAGTCACCGGGGAGCTGTTTTTT; CDR3: CASRLAPETVTGELFF
J: TRBJ1-2; size: few; V: TRBV6-6; D: -; DNA: TGTGCCAGCAGTCCGGAGGGGGTCAGCTATGGCTACACCTTC; CDR3: CASSPEGVSYGYTF
J: TRBJ1-1; size: few; V: TRBV4-1; D: -; DNA: TGCGCCAGCAGCCACGGGCTCAGGGGGAACACTGAAGCTTTCTTT; CDR3: CASSHGLRGNTEAFF
J: TRBJ2-1; size: -; V: TRBV7-9; D: TRBD2; DNA: TGTGCCACACCGGGACTAGCGGGAACGAGCTCCTACAATGAGCAGTTCTTC; CDR3: CATPGLAGTSSYNEQFF
J: TRBJ2-2; size: -; V: TRBV5-5; D: -; DNA: TGTGCCAGCAGCCGCGGGCAGGGCTATACCGGGGAGCTGTTTTTT; CDR3: CASSRGQGYTGELFF
J: TRBJ2-5; size: many; V: TRBV12-3/TRBV12-4; D: -; DNA: TGTGCCAGCAGGCGGGGTACGGTGACCCAGTACTTC; CDR3: CASRRGTVTQYF
J: TRBJ1-4; size: -; V: TRBV20-1; D: -; DNA: TGCAGTGCTCGGGGTCCTTTCGCAACTAATGAAAAACTGTTTTTT; CDR3: CSARGPFATNEKLFF
J: TRBJ2-1; size: few; V: TRBV6-2/TRBV6-3; D: TRBD1; DNA: TGTGCCAGCACCCTGGACAGGAGCTCCTACAATGAGCAGTTCTTC; CDR3: CASTLDRSSYNEQFF
J: TRBJ1-4; size: many; V: TRBV12-3/TRBV12-4; D: -; DNA: TGTGCCAGCAGTCCTAGTGGGACTAATGAAAAACTGTTTTTT; CDR3: CASSPSGTNEKLFF
J: TRBJ2-1; size: few; V: TRBV5-1; D: TRBD1; DNA: TGCGCCAGCAGCCGGACAGGGCCACCTTGGAATGAGCAGTTCTTC; CDR3: CASSRTGPPWNEQFF
J: TRBJ2-1; size: -; V: TRBV18; D: -; DNA: TGTGCCAGCTCACTAGGCCGGGACCCTTACAATGAGCAGTTCTTC; CDR3: CASSLGRDPYNEQFF
J: TRBJ2-6; size: -; V: TRBV15; D: -; DNA: TGTGCCACCAGCAGCGACTACTCTGGGGCCAACGTCCTGACTTTC; CDR3: CATSSDYSGANVLTF
J: TRBJ2-3; size: few; V: TRBV4-1; D: TRBD2; DNA: TGCGCCAGCAGCCACGCTGGAGCGGGGGAAGGGGATACGCAGTATTTT; CDR3: CASSHAGAGEGDTQYF
J: TRBJ2-5; size: few; V: TRBV5-5; D: -; DNA: TGTGCCAGCAGCTCAGGACTGGTGGAGACCCAGTACTTC; CDR3: CASSSGLVETQYF
J: TRBJ1-4; size: few; V: TRBV29-1; D: -; DNA: TGCAGCGTTGACGGACCAACTAATGAAAAACTGTTTTTT; CDR3: CSVDGPTNEKLFF
J: TRBJ2-1; size: -; V: TRBV5-8; D: TRBD2; DNA: TGTGCCAGCACCTGTAGCGGGGGGGCCGGTTACAATGAGCAGTTCTTC; CDR3: CASTCSGGAGYNEQFF
J: TRBJ2-7; size: -; V: TRBV10-1; D: -; DNA: TGCGCCAGCAGTGAGCCTAATAGGGGTGGACGGATCTACGAGCAGTACTTC; CDR3: CASSEPNRGGRIYEQYF
J: TRBJ2-3; size: few; V: TRBV6-6; D: -; DNA: TGTGCCAGCAGTCAATCCAGGACTGTTACAGATACGCAGTATTTT; CDR3: CASSQSRTVTDTQYF
J: TRBJ2-5; size: few; V: TRBV12-3/TRBV12-4; D: TRBD1; DNA: TGTGCCAGCAGCCACACAGGGGGCGATTCCAAAGAGACCCAGTACTTC; CDR3: CASSHTGGDSKETQYF
J: TRBJ2-7; size: many; V: TRBV28; D: TRBD1; DNA: TGTGCCAGCAGTTTCAGGGACAGGGAGACGTACGAGCAGTACTTC; CDR3: CASSFRDRETYEQYF
J: TRBJ1-5; size: few; V: TRBV12-3/TRBV12-4; D: -; DNA: TGTGCCAGCAGTTTATTAGGCCAGCCCCAGCATTTT; CDR3: CASSLLGQPQHF
J: TRBJ1-5; size: many; V: TRBV7-8; D: -; DNA: TGTGCCAGCAGCACCCGGGCCTCTAATCAGCCCCAGCATTTT; CDR3: CASSTRASNQPQHF
J: TRBJ2-3; size: few; V: TRBV6-5; D: -; DNA: TGTGCCAGCAGTTACAGGAGTATTTTCACAGATACGCAGTATTTT; CDR3: CASSYRSIFTDTQYF
J: TRBJ2-2; size: few; V: TRBV6-5; D: -; DNA: TGTGCCAGCTGGCGGGGAGACACCGGGGAGCTGTTTTTT; CDR3: CASWRGDTGELFF
J: TRBJ1-1; size: -; V: TRBV10-2; D: -; DNA: TGCGCCAGCAGTGCCTACAGGAACACTGAAGCTTTCTTT; CDR3: CASSAYRNTEAFF
J: TRBJ2-1; size: few; V: TRBV12-3/TRBV12-4; D: -; DNA: TGTGCCAGCAGCCGAGCTGGCCGCAGCACCTACAATGAGCAGTTCTTC; CDR3: CASSRAGRSTYNEQFF
J: TRBJ2-1; size: -; V: TRBV19; D: TRBD1; DNA: TGTGCCAGTAGTATAATGCCAGGGGGCGCTGAGCAGTTCTTC; CDR3: CASSIMPGGAEQFF
J: TRBJ1-1; size: -; V: TRBV5-1; D: -; DNA: TGCGCCAGCAGCTCCAACCCGGGTAGAGGGACTGAAGCTTTCTTT; CDR3: CASSSNPGRGTEAFF
J: TRBJ2-1; size: -; V: TRBV2; D: TRBD2; DNA: TGTGCCAGCAACCGCGGGGGGGCAAATGAGCAGTTCTTC; CDR3: CASNRGGANEQFF
J: TRBJ2-6; size: -; V: TRBV5-1; D: -; DNA: TGCGCCAGCCGCGCGGGGAACTCTGGGGCCAACGTCCTGACTTTC; CDR3: CASRAGNSGANVLTF
J: TRBJ2-3; size: -; V: TRBV9; D: TRBD2; DNA: TGTGCCAGCAGCTCCCGACTAGCGGACACAGATACGCAGTATTTT; CDR3: CASSSRLADTDTQYF
J: TRBJ2-7; size: few; V: TRBV30; D: TRBD1; DNA: TGTGCCTGGAGGGGCCTCAGGGGGAGCGAGCAGTACTTC; CDR3: CAWRGLRGSEQYF
J: TRBJ2-5; size: -; V: TRBV6-5; D: TRBD2; DNA: TGTGCCAGCAGTTCGGGACTAGCGGGGCAAGAGACCCAGTACTTC; CDR3: CASSSGLAGQETQYF
J: TRBJ2-2; size: -; V: TRBV7-2; D: -; DNA: TGTGCCAGCAGCCCGGGACGGATACTGAACACCGGGGAGCTGTTTTTT; CDR3: CASSPGRILNTGELFF
J: TRBJ2-7; size: -; V: TRBV6-2/TRBV6-3; D: TRBD1; DNA: TGTGCCAGCAGTTACCCCGGGACAGGGGCTTACGAGCAGTACTTC; CDR3: CASSYPGTGAYEQYF
J: TRBJ1-5; size: few; V: TRBV6-2/TRBV6-3; D: -; DNA: TGTGCCAGCAGTGACAGGCCGGGAGGAAATCAGCCCCAGCATTTT; CDR3: CASSDRPGGNQPQHF
J: TRBJ2-1; size: few; V: TRBV29-1; D: -; DNA: TGCAGCGTTGTCGGTACAGAAATTTACAATGAGCAGTTCTTC; CDR3: CSVVGTEIYNEQFF
J: TRBJ1-1; size: -; V: TRBV6-2/TRBV6-3; D: TRBD1; DNA: TGTGCCAGCAGTTACATTGGGACAGGGTCCAACACTGAAGCTTTCTTT; CDR3: CASSYIGTGSNTEAFF
J: TRBJ2-3; size: -; V: TRBV14; D: TRBD2; DNA: TGTGCCAGCAGCTTTAGCCATAGCGGGGGGGCCGGCACAGATACGCAGTATTTT; CDR3: CASSFSHSGGAGTDTQYF
J: TRBJ2-5; size: few; V: TRBV6-6; D: -; DNA: TGTGCCAGCAGTTACTCCGCAGCGAGGTCGCACTTC; CDR3: CASSYSAARSHF
J: TRBJ2-7; size: -; V: TRBV3-1; D: -; DNA: TGTGCCAGCAGCCAAGGGCCAGGGGAGGCCTACGAGCAGTACTTC; CDR3: CASSQGPGEAYEQYF
J: TRBJ1-2; size: -; V: TRBV20-1; D: -; DNA: TGCAGTGCCCCCATTGGAGGCTACACCTTC; CDR3: CSAPIGGYTF
J: TRBJ2-1; size: few; V: TRBV3-1; D: TRBD1; DNA: TGTGCCAGCAGCCAGTACAGGGGTGGGCATGAGCAGTTCTTC; CDR3: CASSQYRGGHEQFF
J: TRBJ1-6; size: -; V: TRBV9; D: -; DNA: TGTGCCAGCAGCGTAGCAGCTCAAAGCTCCTATAATTCACCCCTCCACTTT; CDR3: CASSVAAQSSYNSPLHF
J: TRBJ2-2; size: -; V: TRBV7-3; D: TRBD1; DNA: TGTGCCAGCAGCTCTGGGACAGGGTTGACCGGGGAGCTGTTTTTT; CDR3: CASSSGTGLTGELFF
J: TRBJ1-3; size: -; V: TRBV7-6; D: TRBD1; DNA: TGTGCCAGCAGCTTAGTGGGACAGGACTCTGGAAACACCATATATTTT; CDR3: CASSLVGQDSGNTIYF
J: TRBJ1-1; size: -; V: TRBV4-2; D: -; DNA: TGTGCCAGCAGCCAAGATTGGACCCCGGGCACTGAAGCTTTCTTT; CDR3: CASSQDWTPGTEAFF
J: TRBJ2-2; size: -; V: TRBV7-9; D: -; DNA: TGTGCCAGCAGCCCTCGAGGGTCCGGGGAGCTGTTTTTT; CDR3: CASSPRGSGELFF
J: TRBJ2-2; size: -; V: TRBV4-3; D: -; DNA: TGCGCCAGCAGCCAAGACAGGGGATGGCGGACCGGGGAGCTGTTTTTT; CDR3: CASSQDRGWRTGELFF
J: TRBJ2-3; size: few; V: TRBV29-1; D: TRBD1; DNA: TGCAGCTGGACAGGGGTGACAGATACGCAGTATTTT; CDR3: CSWTGVTDTQYF
J: TRBJ1-4; size: -; V: TRBV4-3; D: -; DNA: TGCGCCAGCAGCCAAGTGGAAGGGTTGGGTGAAAAACTGTTTTTT; CDR3: CASSQVEGLGEKLFF
J: TRBJ2-1; size: few; V: TRBV5-1; D: -; DNA: TGCGCCAGCAGCTTGGCCCTCCACAATGAGCAGTTCTTC; CDR3: CASSLALHNEQFF
J: TRBJ2-2; size: -; V: TRBV19; D: -; DNA: TGTGCCAGTAGTATAGCCTCAGGGAGCGGGGAGCTGTTTTTT; CDR3: CASSIASGSGELFF
J: TRBJ2-5; size: few; V: TRBV27; D: -; DNA: TGTGCCAGCAGTACCCTCGGGAACCAAGAGACCCAGTACTTC; CDR3: CASSTLGNQETQYF
J: TRBJ2-2; size: few; V: TRBV27; D: TRBD1; DNA: TGTGCCAGCAGTGCCCGGGACAGGGTTAACACCGGGGAGCTGTTTTTT; CDR3: CASSARDRVNTGELFF
J: TRBJ2-7; size: few; V: TRBV10-3; D: -; DNA: TGTGCCATCAGTGAGTCAAATAAGGGGATTGGGGGGTCCGACGAGCAGTACTTC; CDR3: CAISESNKGIGGSDEQYF
J: TRBJ1-2; size: once; V: TRBV6-5; D: -; DNA: TGTGCCAGCAGTTACGCCCGGGGGCGCGATGGCTACACCTTC; CDR3: CASSYARGRDGYTF